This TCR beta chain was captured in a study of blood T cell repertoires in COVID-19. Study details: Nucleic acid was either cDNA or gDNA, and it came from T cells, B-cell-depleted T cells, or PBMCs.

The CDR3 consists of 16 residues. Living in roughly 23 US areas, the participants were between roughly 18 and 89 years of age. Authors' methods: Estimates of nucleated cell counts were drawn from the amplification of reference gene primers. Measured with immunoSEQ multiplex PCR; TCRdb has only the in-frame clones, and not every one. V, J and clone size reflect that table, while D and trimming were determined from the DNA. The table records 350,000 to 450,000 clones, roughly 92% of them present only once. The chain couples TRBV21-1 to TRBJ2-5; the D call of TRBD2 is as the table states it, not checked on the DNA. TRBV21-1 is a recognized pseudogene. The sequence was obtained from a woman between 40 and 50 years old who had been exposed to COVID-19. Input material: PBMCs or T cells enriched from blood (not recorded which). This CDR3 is CASSKERGGPQETQYF. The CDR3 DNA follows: TGTGCCAGCAGCAAAGAAAGGGGGGGCCCCCAAGAGACCCAGTACTTC.